The 23 T cell receptor beta chains in this list originate from one sample, sequenced in a study of CD8+ T cells in alopecia areata. cDNA serving as the sequencing template came from extracted, reverse transcribed RNA. The repertoire was sequenced with immunoSEQ multiplex PCR; TCRdb's copy has only in-frame clones and lacks some. The data hold about 110,000 clones, with under 60% observed a single time. The sample taken for sequencing was NKG2D-low CD8+ T cells sorted from blood. Source of these receptors: a human donor with alopecia areata.

This clone has just a few counts. V gene TRBV5-1 combines with J gene TRBJ2-1; D gene unclear. Deletions cut 4 bases from V and 6 bases from J, with 5 bases between. Germline loops: CDR1 SGHRS, CDR2 YFSETQ. The CDR3 loop spans 11 amino acids. The CDR3 loop reads CASSKTNEQFF. The CDR3 DNA reads as TGCGCCAGCAGCAAAACCAATGAGCAGTTCTTC. The complete variable domain, with remaining parts taken from reference TRBV5-1 and TRBJ2-1, reads KAGVTQTPRYLIKTRGQQVTLSCSPISGHRSVSWYQQTPGQGLQFLFEYFSETQRNKGNFPGRFSGRQFSNSRSEMNVSTLELGDSALYLCASSKTNEQFFGPGTRLTVL.

In this sample, this clone turned up once. The V and J genes are TRBV2 and TRBJ2-3; a weak D match, TRBD1 (5 bases). V lost 0 bases and J lost 8, with 6 bases in between. This CDR3 is 12 amino acids long. Germline loops: CDR1 SNHLY, CDR2 FYNNEI. The chain's CDR3 is CASSEAQGTQYF. The CDR3, as DNA: TGTGCCAGCAGTGAAGCGCAGGGTACGCAGTATTTT.

The CDR3 DNA reads as TGTGCCAGCAGCCCACCTCCGGCGGGACTAGCGGTCCAAGAGACCCAGTACTTC. This gives the protein CASSPPPAGLAVQETQYF. The chain has TRBV7-9 and TRBJ2-5; TRBD2 matches at 11 bases. CDR1 and CDR2 (germline): SEHNR, FQNEAQ (reference sequence). The CDR3 is 18 residues long. Losses at the gene ends were 5 bases for V and 1 base for J; bases not matched to a gene: 12. Full variable domain (outside the CDR3, taken from reference TRBV7-9 and TRBJ2-5): DTGVSQNPRHKITKRGQNVTFRCDPISEHNRLYWYRQTLGQGPEFLTYFQNEAQLEKSRLLSDRFSAERPKGSFSTLEIQRTEQGDSAMYLCASSPPPAGLAVQETQYFGPGTRLLVL.

The chain combines TRBV30 with TRBJ1-2, with unresolved D. Trimming took 0 bases from V and 6 from J, leaving 8 bases between them. This CDR3 is built from 12 residues. Germline CDR1 reads GTSNPN; CDR2 reads SVGIG (reference sequence). This CDR3 reads CAWSVGPDGYTF. The CDR3 DNA is TGTGCCTGGAGTGTAGGTCCTGATGGCTACACCTTC.

The gene calls are TRBV15 and TRBJ2-5; D unresolved. The CDR3 covers 14 residues. The germline V gene has CDR1 LNHNV and CDR2 YYDKDF (reference sequence). V lost 4 bases and J lost 4, with 13 bases in between. The CDR3 here is CATSKGPLGETQYF. The DNA of the CDR3 is TGTGCCACCAGCAAGGGCCCCCTCGGAGAGACCCAGTACTTC.

V and J are TRBV25-1 and TRBJ2-7; 12 nucleotides line up with TRBD2. Germline trimming cut 4 bases from V and 4 bases from J; bases unmatched to any gene: 5. The CDR3 contains 15 residues. The germline gives CDR1 MGHDK, CDR2 SYGVNS. CDR3 sequence reads: CASSAQTSGSYEQYF. CDR3 DNA: TGTGCCAGCAGTGCCCAGACTAGCGGGAGTTACGAGCAGTACTTC.

CDR3 coding DNA: TGTGCCAGCAGCTTAGGGGGAGCTTTCTTT. Residues: CASSLGGAFF. The gene calls are TRBV7-6 and TRBJ1-1; D unresolved. The CDR3 spans 10 residues. V was clipped by 1 base and J by 10 bases, with 4 bases between them. Per germline, CDR1 SGHVS and CDR2 FNYEAQ.

The table lists this clone with a few counts. The V gene is TRBV7-2, the J gene TRBJ2-7, with 11 bases that match TRBD2. The length of the CDR3 is 15 residues. Germline CDR1 is SGHTA and CDR2 is FQGNSA. With V trimmed by 1 base and J by 4 bases, 3 bases remained unmatched. For the CDR3, the DNA is TGTGCCAGCAGCTTAGAACTAGCGGGAGAGTACGAGCAGTACTTC. It specifies CASSLELAGEYEQYF.

Worth noting for this clone: One junction end does not reproduce the germline sequence, and a read error may be involved. The chain couples TRBV7-7 to TRBJ2-5, with D unclear. The CDR3 spans 13 residues. Per the germline V gene, CDR1 is SSHAT and CDR2 is FNYEAQ (reference sequence). In DNA, the CDR3 is TGTGCTAGCAGCTTAGACCTGGGTGAGACCCAGTACTTC. Its protein product is CASSLDLGETQYF.

The V and J genes are TRBV2 and TRBJ2-7; the match to TRBD1 covers 8 bases. This CDR3 contains 12 residues. V was pared by 11 bases and J by 1 base, with 4 bases of the junction left unmatched. Germline lookup yields CDR1 SNHLY and CDR2 FYNNEI. In DNA form, the CDR3 reads TGTGCCGGACAGGGTGGGTCCTACGAGCAGTACTTC. This encodes CAGQGGSYEQYF. The entire variable domain, with the rest obtained from reference TRBV2 and TRBJ2-7, is as follows: EPEVTQTPSHQVTQMGQEVILRCVPISNHLYFYWYRQILGQKVEFLVSFYNNEISEKSEIFDDQFSVERPDGSNFTLKIRSTKLEDSAMYFCAGQGGSYEQYFGPGTRLTVT.

In its sample, this clone is medium-sized. This chain joins TRBV2 and TRBJ2-1; D might be TRBD1 (6 bases). Germline V gene lookup returns CDR1 SNHLY and CDR2 FYNNEI. CDR3 length: 11 amino acids. V was cut by 6 bases and J by 14 bases, with 14 bases left in between. CDR3 nucleotides: TGTGCCAGCAGAGCAGACCCAGGGGAGTTCTTC. It specifies CASRADPGEFF.

The chain couples TRBV4-1 to TRBJ2-1; D unresolved. The ends were cut back, 3 bases at V and 6 bases at J, with 6 bases in the middle. Germline V gives CDR1 MGHRA, CDR2 YSYEKL. The CDR3 sequence is 12 residues long. The CDR3 loop is CASSHGPNEQFF. In DNA form, the CDR3 reads TGCGCCAGCAGCCACGGACCCAATGAGCAGTTCTTC.

J is TRBJ1-2 and V is TRBV11-2; 8 nucleotides line up with TRBD1. CDR1 is SGHAT and CDR2 is FQNNGV in the germline V gene. Losses at the gene ends were 7 bases for V and 2 bases for J; bases not matched to a gene: 6. The length of the CDR3 is 14 residues. The CDR3 spells CASKGAGGNYGYTF. Written as DNA, the CDR3 is TGTGCCAGCAAGGGGGCAGGGGGCAACTATGGCTACACCTTC.

The J gene is TRBJ2-5, the V gene TRBV2, with D perhaps matching TRBD2 (6 bases). Germline CDR1 is SNHLY and CDR2 is FYNNEI. V was shortened by 6 bases and J by 4 bases, with 15 bases between the two germline ends. This CDR3 has 14 residues. CDR3 loop: CASREEGYGETQYF. The DNA for the CDR3 is TGTGCCAGCAGGGAGGAGGGGTATGGAGAGACCCAGTACTTC.

The V gene is TRBV7-8, the J gene TRBJ1-2; the match to TRBD1 covers 9 bases. V was pared by 0 bases and J by 3 bases, with 2 bases of the junction left unmatched. This CDR3 has 15 residues. The germline CDR1 and CDR2 sequences are SGHVS and FQNEAQ. CDR3 residues: CASSLAGQGDYGYTF. The DNA of the CDR3 is TGTGCCAGCAGCTTAGCGGGACAGGGCGACTATGGCTACACCTTC.

This clone has more than one count but fewer than ten. This chain links TRBV7-3 with TRBJ2-3; the match to TRBD1 covers 9 bases. In germline, CDR1 is SGHTA, CDR2 FQGTGA. The J segment lost 3 bases and the V segment lost 5 bases, leaving 9 bases of the junction unmatched. The length of the CDR3 is 16 residues. CDR3 in DNA: TGTGCCAGCAGCCCCCCGGGACAGGGTAGGACAGATACGCAGTATTTT. Its protein product is CASSPPGQGRTDTQYF. The whole variable domain, remainder taken from reference TRBV7-3 and TRBJ2-3, is GAGVSQTPSNKVTEKGKYVELRCDPISGHTALYWYRQSLGQGPEFLIYFQGTGAADDSGLPNDRFFAVRPEGSVSTLKIQRTERGDSAVYLCASSPPGQGRTDTQYFGPGTRLTVL.

This clone occurred a few times. CDR3 protein: CSVPTGEEQFF. The CDR3 coding sequence is TGCAGCGTCCCGACAGGGGAAGAGCAGTTCTTC. J is TRBJ2-1 and V is TRBV29-1, with 8 positions matching TRBD1. CDR1 SQVTM and CDR2 ANQGSEA come from the germline V gene. V lost 6 bases to trimming and J lost 10 bases; unmatched junction nucleotides: 5. The CDR3 runs 11 residues.

This chain links TRBV6-5 with TRBJ2-7; D perhaps matches TRBD1 (5 bases). The CDR3 totals 15 residues. Germline loops: CDR1 MNHEY, CDR2 SVGAGI. The V gene lost 5 bases and the J gene lost 7 bases, with 21 bases spanning the gap. CDR3 amino acids: CASSRGQSYALEQYF. The CDR3 bases are TGTGCCAGCAGTCGCGGACAAAGTTACGCCTTGGAGCAGTACTTC.

The chain uses TRBV2 and TRBJ2-1; TRBD1 is a possible D gene (5 bases). The V gene's germline CDR1 is SNHLY and CDR2 FYNNEI. The CDR3 sequence is 11 residues long. Trimming took 6 bases from V and 10 from J, leaving 10 bases between them. CDR3 bases: TGTGCCAGCAGAGCAGGGCTCGAGCAGTTCTTC. Protein product: CASRAGLEQFF.

This chain uses TRBV29-1 with TRBJ1-2; a possible D gene is TRBD1 (6 bases). This CDR3 region has 13 residues. Germline V CDR1 and CDR2: SQVTM, ANQGSEA. The ends were cut back, 4 bases at V and 4 bases at J, with 13 bases in the middle. CDR3 amino acids: CSVVSGASYGYTF. DNA of the CDR3: TGCAGCGTTGTTTCAGGGGCCAGCTATGGCTACACCTTC.

This clone appeared a few times. This chain joins TRBV14 and TRBJ2-7, with TRBD1 matching 8 bases. The CDR3 spans 15 residues. CDR1 SGHDN and CDR2 FVKESK come from the germline V gene. J gave up 2 bases and V 3 bases, and 6 bases lay outside the gene matches. The CDR3 DNA reads TGTGCCAGCAGCCATGAGCAGGGGGCGACCTACGAGCAGTACTTC. Translated: CASSHEQGATYEQYF.

This clone has more than one count but fewer than ten. The chain recombines TRBV7-9 with TRBJ1-2, with 12 bases that match TRBD1. This CDR3 spans 17 amino acids. Germline V gene lookup returns CDR1 SEHNR and CDR2 FQNEAQ (reference sequence). Trimming removed 3 bases from V and 4 bases from J; junction bases left unmatched: 9. The CDR3 sequence is CASSFGDRGPLVYGYTF. In nucleotides, the CDR3 is TGTGCCAGCAGCTTTGGGGACAGGGGGCCGCTGGTCTATGGCTACACCTTC.

The chain carries TRBV14 and TRBJ2-1; D gene unclear. CDR1 SGHDN and CDR2 FVKESK come from the germline V gene. There are 16 residues in the CDR3. Trimming pared 5 bases from V and 6 bases from J, leaving 20 bases between. The CDR3 loop reads CASSKSLAAPSNEQFF. As DNA, the CDR3 is TGTGCCAGCAGCAAGTCCCTTGCGGCGCCTTCCAATGAGCAGTTCTTC.